The 2 T cell receptor beta chains presented below share a single source sample, sequenced in a study of cytomegalovirus exposure and HLA in healthy donors (TCRdb year 2017). Library construction relied on the immunoSEQ multiplex PCR assay. A mixture of 60 forward primers for TCR Vbeta segments and 13 reverse primers for TCR Jbeta segments was used in the multiplex PCR. TCRdb's version of the immuneACCESS table is confined to in-frame rearrangements and falls short of the full clone set. An unresolved V gene accounts for under half of the shortfall where checked; the remainder is of unknown origin. This specimen's table enumerates around 50,000 clones. Of the sample, about 15% falls within the top ten clones. Material: PBMCs. These receptors were taken from a male donor in good health and CMV-seronegative.

V and J are TRBV4-1 and TRBJ1-1, with no clear D. The germline V and J ends were trimmed by 1 base and 4 bases, with 7 bases remaining between them. In germline, CDR1 is MGHRA, CDR2 YSYEKL. This CDR3 spans 13 amino acids. In nucleotides, the CDR3 is TGCGCCAGCAGCCAAGTTTCGGGCACTGAAGCTTTCTTT. This sequence encodes CASSQVSGTEAFF.

The genes are TRBV6-1 and TRBJ2-1; 8 bases map to TRBD1. J lost 5 bases, V lost 3 bases, and 6 bases had no gene match. The germline CDR1 and CDR2 sequences are MNHNS and SASEGT. CDR3 size: 15 residues. The CDR3 bases are TGTGCCAGCAGTGAGGGGACAGGCCCCGACAATGAGCAGTTCTTC. Its protein is CASSEGTGPDNEQFF.